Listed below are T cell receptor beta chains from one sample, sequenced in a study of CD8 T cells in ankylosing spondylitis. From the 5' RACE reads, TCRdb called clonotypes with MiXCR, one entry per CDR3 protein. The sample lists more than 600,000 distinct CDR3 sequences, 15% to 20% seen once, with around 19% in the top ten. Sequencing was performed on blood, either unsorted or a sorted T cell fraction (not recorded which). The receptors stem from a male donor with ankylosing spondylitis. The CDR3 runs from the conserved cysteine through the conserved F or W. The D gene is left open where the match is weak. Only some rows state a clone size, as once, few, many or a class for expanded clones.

CASSYLTQETQYF TGTGCCAGCAGTTACCTCACCCAAGAGACCCAGTACTTC NA TRBJ2-5 NA TRBV6-5
CSARGTSTDTQYF TGCAGTGCTAGAGGGACTAGCACAGATACGCAGTATTTT NA TRBJ2-3 many TRBV20-1
CSVAKGIYEQYF TGCAGCGTTGCTAAGGGTATCTACGAGCAGTACTTC NA TRBJ2-7 NA TRBV29-1
CASSPRSGTKNIQYF TGTGCCAGCAGTCCCCGGAGCGGTACCAAAAACATTCAGTACTTC NA TRBJ2-4 few TRBV25-1
CASSKRDRSYEQYF TGTGCCAGCAGTAAACGGGACAGGTCCTACGAGCAGTACTTC TRBD1 TRBJ2-7 few TRBV12-3/TRBV12-4
CASRTNYEQYF TGTGCCAGTCGGACGAACTACGAGCAGTACTTC NA TRBJ2-7 NA TRBV6-1
CASSRGARAYNEQFF TGTGCCAGCAGTCGGGGGGCTAGAGCATACAATGAGCAGTTCTTC NA TRBJ2-1 NA TRBV27
CASSPDRGLGGYEQYF TGTGCCAGCAGCCCAGACAGGGGGCTAGGGGGCTACGAGCAGTACTTC TRBD1 TRBJ2-7 few TRBV12-3/TRBV12-4
CASSLKGGPNYGYTF TGTGCCAGCAGCCTCAAAGGGGGCCCGAACTATGGCTACACCTTC TRBD1 TRBJ1-2 NA TRBV7-2
CASSPRDGHYEQYF TGTGCCAGCAGCCCAAGGGACGGCCACTACGAGCAGTACTTC NA TRBJ2-7 NA TRBV7-2
CASSGGLAGVWSLNTDTQYF TGTGCCAGCAGCGGGGGACTAGCGGGAGTTTGGAGCTTAAACACAGATACGCAGTATTTT TRBD2 TRBJ2-3 NA TRBV11-2
CASSQLDYGYTF TGTGCCAGCAGCCAACTCGACTATGGCTACACCTTC NA TRBJ1-2 many TRBV3-1
CASRHTAAGTGELFF TGCGCCAGCAGGCATACAGCAGCGGGCACCGGGGAGCTGTTTTTT NA TRBJ2-2 NA TRBV4-1
CASSDSAGLFPYNEQFF TGTGCCAGCAGTGACTCTGCAGGGTTGTTCCCTTACAATGAGCAGTTCTTC NA TRBJ2-1 NA TRBV6-4
CASSQGMDSLKADTQYF TGCGCCAGCAGCCAGGGTATGGATAGCCTCAAAGCAGATACGCAGTATTTT NA TRBJ2-3 many TRBV4-3
CASSSGGRREKLFF TGTGCCAGCAGCTCCGGGGGCCGTCGTGAAAAACTGTTTTTT NA TRBJ1-4 few TRBV21-1
CASRRSGTLADTQYF TGTGCCAGCAGGCGTAGCGGGACTCTTGCAGATACGCAGTATTTT TRBD2 TRBJ2-3 many TRBV12-3/TRBV12-4
CASSPGSREWEDTDTQYF TGTGCCAGCAGTCCGGGAAGCCGGGAGTGGGAGGACACAGATACGCAGTATTTT NA TRBJ2-3 NA TRBV28
CASSLEASRGEKLFF TGCGCCAGCAGCTTAGAGGCCTCTAGGGGGGAAAAACTGTTTTTT NA TRBJ1-4 NA TRBV5-1
CASSQARATYEQYF TGTGCCAGCAGCCAAGCCAGGGCAACCTACGAGCAGTACTTC NA TRBJ2-7 many TRBV3-1
CASSSASKYHKQYF TGTGCCAGCAGCTCGGCTAGCAAGTATCACAAGCAGTACTTC NA TRBJ2-7 NA TRBV7-9
CASSRGGASNTGELFF TGTGCCAGCAGCCGGGGGGGGGCTTCCAACACCGGGGAGCTGTTTTTT TRBD2 TRBJ2-2 NA TRBV7-2
CASSRDLAGSYEQYF TGTGCCAGCAGTAGGGACCTGGCGGGCTCCTACGAGCAGTACTTC NA TRBJ2-7 NA TRBV27
CASSRRTSGSIYEQFF TGTGCCAGCAGCCGCCGGACTAGCGGGAGTATATATGAGCAGTTCTTC TRBD2 TRBJ2-1 NA TRBV7-2
CASSTQGLAELNIQYF TGTGCCAGCAGTACACAGGGACTAGCGGAGCTAAACATTCAGTACTTC TRBD2 TRBJ2-4 NA TRBV6-1
CATSQEGTSGSGELFF TGTGCCACCAGCCAAGAAGGGACTAGCGGTTCCGGGGAGCTGTTTTTT TRBD2 TRBJ2-2 NA TRBV15
CASSSSGTNYEQYF TGTGCCAGCAGTTCGTCCGGGACTAACTACGAGCAGTACTTC TRBD2 TRBJ2-7 NA TRBV28
CSVSRAANYGYTF TGCAGCGTTTCAAGAGCAGCGAACTATGGCTACACCTTC NA TRBJ1-2 few TRBV29-1
CSAARMGTDTQYF TGCAGTGCTGCAAGGATGGGCACAGATACGCAGTATTTT NA TRBJ2-3 NA TRBV20-1
CSATGVSGNTIYF TGCAGCGCAACAGGGGTCTCTGGAAACACCATATATTTT TRBD1 TRBJ1-3 few TRBV29-1
CASSLTANGDEQFF TGTGCCAGCAGCTTAACGGCCAATGGGGATGAGCAGTTCTTC NA TRBJ2-1 NA TRBV7-3
CASSLGTGGYGYTF TGTGCCAGCAGTTTAGGGACAGGGGGATATGGCTACACCTTC TRBD1 TRBJ1-2 many TRBV12-3/TRBV12-4
CASSNPGHPLYNEQFF TGTGCCAGCAGTAATCCCGGACACCCACTTTACAATGAGCAGTTCTTC NA TRBJ2-1 NA TRBV28
CSAGWTSGHSYNEQFF TGCAGTGCTGGGTGGACTAGCGGGCACTCCTACAATGAGCAGTTCTTC TRBD2 TRBJ2-1 NA TRBV20-1
CASSSTGGSETQYF TGTGCCAGCAGCTCGACAGGGGGCTCGGAGACCCAGTACTTC TRBD1 TRBJ2-5 NA TRBV11-2
CASSLFLPAGGSGELFF TGTGCCAGCAGTTTATTCTTGCCAGCGGGAGGCTCCGGGGAGCTGTTTTTT TRBD2 TRBJ2-2 NA TRBV27
CASSYHGTPSGGYTF TGTGCCAGCAGCTACCACGGGACACCCTCGGGTGGCTACACCTTC NA TRBJ1-2 many TRBV3-1
CAWSVGGPSTDTQYF TGTGCCTGGAGTGTAGGGGGGCCTAGCACAGATACGCAGTATTTT NA TRBJ2-3 NA TRBV30
CASSLVTGVAAEQYF TGTGCCAGCAGCTTGGTGACAGGGGTAGCGGCCGAGCAGTACTTC TRBD1 TRBJ2-7 NA TRBV5-5
CASSSQPTGEGSYEQYF TGCGCCAGCAGCTCGCAGCCGACAGGGGAGGGGTCCTACGAGCAGTACTTC NA TRBJ2-7 NA TRBV5-1
CASRSGTVPGEQYF TGTGCCAGCAGGTCCGGGACAGTCCCGGGGGAGCAGTACTTC TRBD1 TRBJ2-7 few TRBV7-8
CASSEDADTEAFF TGTGCCAGCAGTGAAGACGCGGACACTGAAGCTTTCTTT NA TRBJ1-1 many TRBV2
CASSQDGGRGRDTDTQYF TGCGCCAGCAGCCAAGATGGTGGCAGGGGGCGTGACACAGATACGCAGTATTTT TRBD1 TRBJ2-3 NA TRBV4-1
CSARWRGSEQYF TGCAGTGCTCGATGGCGGGGGAGCGAGCAGTACTTC TRBD2 TRBJ2-7 NA TRBV20-1
CASSLGRGWKTQYF TGTGCCAGCAGTTTGGGCCGGGGGTGGAAGACCCAGTACTTC NA TRBJ2-5 few TRBV12-3/TRBV12-4
CATRGADHGAQLIHSNQPQHF TGTGCCACCAGGGGGGCAGACCATGGGGCCCAACTCATTCATAGCAATCAGCCCCAGCATTTT NA TRBJ1-5 NA TRBV24-1
CASSKGDRGPYEQYF TGTGCCAGCAGCAAAGGGGACAGGGGGCCCTACGAGCAGTACTTC NA TRBJ2-7 few TRBV21-1
CSARPGTRAWEQYF TGCAGTGCTAGACCCGGGACTAGGGCTTGGGAGCAGTACTTC TRBD2 TRBJ2-7 NA TRBV20-1
CAISTGGDNEQFF TGTGCCATCAGTACCGGGGGAGACAATGAGCAGTTCTTC NA TRBJ2-1 few TRBV10-3
CASSQAGESRQQYF TGTGCCAGCAGCCAAGCGGGGGAATCGCGTCAGCAGTACTTC NA TRBJ2-7 few TRBV3-1
CATSTSGYTDTQYF TGTGCCACTTCAACTAGCGGATACACAGATACGCAGTATTTT TRBD2 TRBJ2-3 NA TRBV18
CASTPTPGNTIYF TGTGCCAGCACCCCGACGCCCGGAAACACCATATATTTT NA TRBJ1-3 NA TRBV5-6
CSAAGGSGNTIYF TGCAGTGCCGCGGGTGGCTCTGGAAACACCATATATTTT NA TRBJ1-3 few TRBV20-1
CASSPTGIPGAKNIQYF TGTGCCAGCAGCCCGACAGGGATCCCAGGGGCCAAAAACATTCAGTACTTC TRBD1 TRBJ2-4 NA TRBV28